The 27 T cell receptor beta chains below all came from one sample that was sequenced in a study of blood T cells in healthy people across ages (dated by TCRdb to between 2014 and 2017). Receptor amplification or capture employed 5' RACE. The sequencing machine was an Illumina HiSeq 2500. The second PCR ran for roughly 7 to 12 cycles and used a J-beta primer mix along with a sample-barcoded 5' primer. Using fastp at Q25 and MiXCR, TCRdb reprocessed the public reads and kept productive beta chains. Identical CDR3 proteins give one entry, which carries the most common genes and DNA. The sample table holds approximately 350,000 distinct CDR3 sequences, of which about 55% were seen once. The top ten clones comprise 45% to 65% of the sample. Sequencing used blood. The source of these receptors is a man in his sixties in good health.

The rearrangement uses TRBV3-1 and TRBJ2-5; 8 bases agree with TRBD1. TRBJ2-7 matches the DNA end more closely, so the J call is doubtful. The CDR3 covers 15 residues. In germline, CDR1 is LGHDT, CDR2 YNNKEL (reference sequence). CDR3 DNA sequence: TGTGCCAGCAGCCAAGGCGGGACAGGAATCAACGAGCAGTACTTC. Protein product: CASSQGGTGINEQYF.

The chain is built from TRBV5-4 and TRBJ2-7; maybe TRBD2 (6 bases). The germline gives CDR1 SGHNT, CDR2 YYREEE (reference sequence). V gave up 7 bases and J gave up 7 bases, with 18 bases separating them. This CDR3 contains 13 residues. The CDR3 here is CASAQGLREEQYF. CDR3 DNA sequence: TGTGCCAGCGCCCAGGGACTGAGGGAAGAGCAGTACTTC.

This chain's CDR3 is CASSAHRDPTSYNEQYF. The DNA of the CDR3 is TGTGCCAGCAGTGCCCACAGGGACCCTACGTCCTACAATGAGCAGTACTTC. The chain recombines TRBV25-1 with TRBJ2-1; D is perhaps TRBD1 (6 bases). The J call could be wrong; TRBJ2-7 is a better fit for the DNA end. There are 17 residues in the CDR3. Germline V lookup: CDR1 MGHDK, CDR2 SYGVNS.

On this clonotype: This may come from a read error, since a much larger clone is one base off. The rearrangement links TRBV14 to TRBJ2-7; D not resolved. Looked up from germline, CDR1 is SGHDN and CDR2 is FVKESK. The V end lost 4 bases, the J end lost 1 base, and 5 bases lay between the germline ends. This CDR3 contains 12 residues. This CDR3 is CASSPKSYEQYF. Written as DNA, the CDR3 is TGTGCCAGCAGCCCGAAGTCCTACGAGCAGTACTTC.

The rearrangement links TRBV28 to TRBJ1-6; TRBD1 matches at 7 bases. CDR3 length: 15 residues. Germline CDR1 and CDR2: MDHEN and SYDVKM. V shed 4 bases and J 6 bases; nucleotides not matched to a gene: 6. As DNA, the CDR3 is TGTGCCAGCAGTTCCGCGACAGGGCCTAATTCACCCCTCCACTTT. Translated: CASSSATGPNSPLHF.

Many counts were recorded for this clonotype. The chain links TRBV20-1 to TRBJ2-7; 11 bases are shared with TRBD2. Germline values: CDR1 DFQATT, CDR2 SNEGSKA (reference sequence). Losses at the gene ends were 3 bases for V and 2 bases for J; bases not matched to a gene: 6. This CDR3 has 15 residues. The CDR3 DNA follows: TGCAGTGCTAGCCCTCCGGGACTAGCGGCCTACGAGCAGTACTTC. It is translated as CSASPPGLAAYEQYF.

CDR3 loop: CSARVFVQEQYF. CDR3 in DNA: TGCAGTGCTAGAGTATTTGTCCAGGAGCAGTACTTC. The rearrangement uses TRBV20-1 and TRBJ2-7; D call uncertain. V was shortened by 1 base and J by 7 bases, with 11 bases between the two germline ends. The V gene's germline CDR1 is DFQATT and CDR2 SNEGSKA (reference sequence). The CDR3 contains 12 residues.

The V call is TRBV29-1, the J call TRBJ2-3; 11 bases fit TRBD1. CDR1 and CDR2 from the germline V gene are SQVTM and ANQGSEA. The CDR3 runs 18 residues. Trimming cost V 4 bases and J 3 bases; bases outside gene matches: 15. The CDR3, as DNA: TGCAGCGTTGTCTTCGGACCGGGACAGGGGGTCCGGACAGATACGCAGTATTTT. Translating gives CSVVFGPGQGVRTDTQYF.

Only a few counts were recorded for this clonotype. The CDR3: CASSPGVSSYEQYF. The CDR3 bases are TGTGCCAGCAGTCCCGGGGTTAGCTCCTACGAGCAGTACTTC. This chain connects TRBV6-5 to TRBJ2-7, with D possibly matching TRBD2 (5 bases). CDR3 length: 14 residues. V lost 5 bases and J 0 bases, leaving 11 bases between the germline ends. Germline V gene data show CDR1 as MNHEY and CDR2 as SVGAGI.

In its sample, this clonotype was seen a few times. V and J are TRBV20-1 and TRBJ2-1; D unclear. Germline CDR1 reads DFQATT; CDR2 reads SNEGSKA (reference sequence). Trimming removed 5 bases at V and 2 bases at J, with 16 bases between. This CDR3 is 15 amino acids long. The CDR3 spells CSARSPGRTYNEQFF. CDR3 bases: TGCAGTGCTCGAAGTCCGGGTCGCACCTACAATGAGCAGTTCTTC.

V and J are TRBV4-3 and TRBJ2-5; TRBD2 aligns across 7 bases. CDR1 and CDR2 from the germline V gene are LGHNA and YSLEER. V lost 2 bases to trimming and J lost 5 bases; unmatched junction nucleotides: 2. The CDR3 is 13 amino acids. The CDR3 region is CASSQIGGETQYF. The CDR3 nucleotides are TGCGCCAGCAGCCAAATCGGGGGGGAGACCCAGTACTTC.

The CDR3 coding sequence is TGCAGTGCTTCACACAGAGATACGCAGTATTTT. It specifies CSASHRDTQYF. The rearrangement uses TRBV20-1 and TRBJ2-3, with D uncertain. The CDR3 is 11 residues long. Trimming took off 5 bases at V and 5 bases at J, with 8 bases between the two ends. Germline V gives CDR1 DFQATT, CDR2 SNEGSKA (reference sequence).

This chain connects TRBV13 to TRBJ2-3; D remains ambiguous. V lost 5 bases and J 6 bases, leaving 12 bases between the germline ends. The CDR3 totals 13 residues. Germline CDR1 is PRHDT and CDR2 is FYEKMQ (reference sequence). CDR3 residues: CASSLRVGDTQYF. CDR3 nucleotide sequence: TGTGCCAGCAGCCTCCGTGTGGGGGATACGCAGTATTTT.

The CDR3: CSAPTGQGVQNEQFF. The CDR3 nucleotides are TGCAGTGCTCCGACGGGACAGGGGGTCCAAAATGAGCAGTTCTTC. The chain links TRBV20-1 to TRBJ2-1; 11 bases map to TRBD1. The ends lost 5 bases at V and 7 bases at J; junction bases unmatched: 10. This CDR3 has 15 residues. Looked up from germline, CDR1 is DFQATT and CDR2 is SNEGSKA (reference sequence).

The genes are TRBV7-6 and TRBJ2-3; 9 bases fit TRBD1. Per the germline V gene, CDR1 is SGHVS and CDR2 is FNYEAQ. The CDR3 is 16 residues long. With V trimmed by 1 base and J by 6 bases, 8 bases remained unmatched. Here the CDR3 reads CASSLEGTGLMDTQYF. The CDR3 DNA reads as TGTGCCAGCAGCTTAGAAGGGACAGGGTTAATGGATACGCAGTATTTT.

This chain connects TRBV15 to TRBJ1-6, with D unresolved. Looked up from germline, CDR1 is LNHNV and CDR2 is YYDKDF (reference sequence). Deletions cut 3 bases from V and 7 bases from J, with 10 bases between. The CDR3 contains 14 residues. The DNA for the CDR3 is TGTGCCACCAGCAGCGCCACATTCAATTCACCCCTCCACTTT. Translation gives CATSSATFNSPLHF. The full variable domain, its missing parts supplied by reference TRBV15 and TRBJ1-6, is DAMVIQNPRYQVTQFGKPVTLSCSQTLNHNVMYWYQQKSSQAPKLLFHYYDKDFNNEADTPDNFQSRRPNTSFCFLDIRSPGLGDTAMYLCATSSATFNSPLHFGNGTRLTVT.

J is TRBJ2-7 and V is TRBV27, with 9 bases matching TRBD1. Germline-derived CDR1 and CDR2 are MNHEY and SMNVEV (reference sequence). V dropped 5 bases and J dropped 5; count of bases not matched to a gene: 10. The CDR3 is made up of 15 amino acids. The CDR3 reads CASSAYRGHSDEQYF. As DNA, the CDR3 is TGTGCCAGCAGTGCCTACAGGGGGCATAGCGACGAGCAGTACTTC.

The chain links TRBV28 to TRBJ2-7; 9 positions agree with TRBD2. Trimming cost V 6 bases and J 12 bases; bases outside gene matches: 3. CDR3 length: 10 amino acids. Germline-derived CDR1 and CDR2 are MDHEN and SYDVKM. CDR3 residues: CASRTSGLYF. DNA of the CDR3: TGTGCCAGCAGGACTAGCGGTTTGTACTTC.

The V gene is TRBV20-1, the J gene TRBJ1-1; D perhaps matches TRBD1 (5 bases). CDR3 length: 11 residues. Germline V lookup: CDR1 DFQATT, CDR2 SNEGSKA (reference sequence). V lost 5 bases and J 7 bases, leaving 11 bases between the germline ends. This chain's CDR3 is CSARGDIEAFF. In nucleotides, the CDR3 is TGCAGTGCTCGGGGGGATATTGAAGCTTTCTTT.

This clonotype was counted once. V and J are TRBV29-1 and TRBJ1-1, with D unresolved. Trimming took off 8 bases at V and 0 bases at J, with 10 bases between the two ends. This CDR3 has 12 residues. From germline, CDR1 is SQVTM and CDR2 ANQGSEA. The CDR3 DNA sequence: TGCAGCACGGGTTCCCTGAACACTGAAGCTTTCTTT. As protein: CSTGSLNTEAFF.

The chain has TRBV10-3 and TRBJ2-3; D is unresolved. The CDR3 sequence is 12 residues long. Germline V CDR1 and CDR2: ENHRY, SYGVKD. Trimming pared 0 bases from V and 3 bases from J, leaving 1 base between. The CDR3, as DNA: TGTGCCATCAGTGAGTCGACAGATACGCAGTATTTT. Translation: CAISESTDTQYF.

The chain joins TRBV6-2 or TRBV6-3 to TRBJ2-3; 8 bases match TRBD2. Per germline, CDR1 MNHEY and CDR2 SVGEGT. The CDR3 runs to 18 residues. Trimming at V came to 4 bases and at J to 2 bases, leaving 14 bases not matched to a gene. CDR3: CASSSQRLAGILTDTQYF. The CDR3 DNA reads TGTGCCAGCAGTTCTCAGAGGCTAGCGGGTATTCTCACAGATACGCAGTATTTT.

This chain connects TRBV4-3 to TRBJ1-5; tentative D call: TRBD1 (6 bases). Germline V gene lookup returns CDR1 LGHNA and CDR2 YSLEER. The CDR3 contains 14 residues. V was clipped by 8 bases and J by 5 bases, with 16 bases between them. CDR3 region: CASGPHREDQPQHF. In nucleotides, the CDR3 is TGCGCCAGCGGCCCTCACAGGGAGGATCAGCCCCAGCATTTT.

This clonotype was picked up a small number of times. The J gene is TRBJ1-1, the V gene TRBV12-3 or TRBV12-4, with a weak D call TRBD1 (5 bases). CDR3 length: 14 residues. Trimming removed 1 base at V and 4 bases at J, with 10 bases between. In nucleotides, the CDR3 is TGTGCCAGCAGTTTAGACGGGGGAGGCACTGAAGCTTTCTTT. Translating gives CASSLDGGGTEAFF.

This clonotype has just one count. This chain joins TRBV4-2 and TRBJ2-1; D unresolved. There are 14 residues in the CDR3. Between the trimmed V and J ends, which lost 6 bases and 5 bases, there was a span of 14 bases. Germline V gene lookup returns CDR1 LGHNA and CDR2 YNFKEQ. The CDR3 reads CASSITRENNEQFF. Written as DNA, the CDR3 is TGTGCCAGCAGTATTACCCGTGAGAACAATGAGCAGTTCTTC.

This chain's CDR3 is CASSLTGGKNIQYF. CDR3 coding DNA: TGTGCCAGCAGCTTGACAGGGGGCAAAAACATTCAGTACTTC. This chain uses TRBV7-2 with TRBJ2-4, with 9 bases identical to TRBD1. V was clipped by 3 bases and J by 3 bases; unmatched bases: 0. The CDR3 runs to 14 residues. Germline V lookup: CDR1 SGHTA, CDR2 FQGNSA.

The chain has TRBV18 and TRBJ2-4, with D maybe TRBD1 (5 bases). Trimming cost V 3 bases and J 13 bases, with 10 bases left between them. CDR3 length: 11 amino acids. CDR1 KGHSH and CDR2 LQKENI come from the germline V gene. As DNA, the CDR3 is TGTGCCAGCTCACCCGACAGAGAGCAGTACTTC. Encoded protein: CASSPDREQYF.